The 21 T cell receptor beta chains listed next were all sequenced from one sample in a study of spatial heterogeneity in lung cancer. No antigens are known for them. The time point is: sample taken at primary tumor resection. Study outcomes and limitations: One measure, the expanded intratumoral alpha and beta TCR count, tracked tumor mutation counts.

TCRdb used MiXCR to reprocess the 5' RACE reads, holding one entry per CDR3 protein. The sample lists more than 15,000 distinct CDR3 sequences, approximately 5.8% occurring once. The sequencing here drew on lung tumor tissue, taken at surgery. Every receptor here comes from a male donor with early-stage non-small cell lung cancer.

In this sample, this clonotype turned up many times. The chain has TRBV28 and TRBJ2-6; the D gene could be TRBD1 or TRBD2 (5 bases each). Germline CDR1 reads MDHEN; CDR2 reads SYDVKM. This CDR3 has 17 residues. V gave up 7 bases and J gave up 0 bases, with 16 bases separating them. The CDR3 region is CASIGPGPISGANVLTF. CDR3 bases: TGTGCCAGCATAGGACCGGGACCCATCTCTGGGGCCAACGTCCTGACTTTC.

This clonotype is medium-sized. The chain uses TRBV13 and TRBJ2-2; no firm D call. CDR3 length: 13 residues. Deletions cut 2 bases from V and 7 bases from J, with 8 bases between. From germline, CDR1 is PRHDT and CDR2 FYEKMQ (reference sequence). The CDR3 DNA is TGTGCCAGCAGCTTATTTACATACGGGGAGCTGTTTTTT. It codes for CASSLFTYGELFF.

This clonotype has a count of ten or more. This chain uses TRBV27 with TRBJ2-4; maybe TRBD1 (6 bases). V was pared by 5 bases and J by 0 bases, with 11 bases between. Germline V gene sequence: CDR1 MNHEY, CDR2 SMNVEV (reference sequence). This CDR3 comprises 15 residues. In DNA, the CDR3 is TGTGCCAGCAGTCCGGACAGTCTAGCCAAAAACATTCAGTACTTC. Its translation: CASSPDSLAKNIQYF.

This clonotype was counted ten times or more. V usage is TRBV5-4 and J usage is TRBJ2-3; TRBD2 matches at 11 bases. The CDR3 runs 16 residues. The V gene end was trimmed by 4 bases and the J gene end by 6 bases; junction bases not matched to a gene: 10. Germline CDR1 and CDR2: SGHNT and YYREEE (reference sequence). The CDR3 nucleotides are TGTGCCAGCAGCAACGCCGGGACTAGCGGCATCGATACGCAGTATTTT. Translated: CASSNAGTSGIDTQYF.

This sequence joins TRBV18 and TRBJ1-4; D is perhaps TRBD1 (5 bases). The CDR3 has 13 residues. Germline V CDR1 and CDR2: KGHSH, LQKENI. The V and J ends lost 3 bases and 3 bases respectively, with 5 bases between them. This CDR3 is CASSPTANEKLFF. The DNA of the CDR3 is TGTGCCAGCTCACCGACAGCTAATGAAAAACTGTTTTTT.

This clonotype appeared many times. The chain recombines TRBV28 with TRBJ1-5, with D unresolved. This CDR3 has 12 amino acids. V was shortened by 3 bases and J by 7 bases, with 7 bases between the two germline ends. Germline assignment: CDR1 MDHEN and CDR2 SYDVKM. The CDR3 is CASSFSRQPQHF. The CDR3 region has the DNA TGTGCCAGCAGTTTCTCGCGGCAGCCCCAGCATTTT.

Concerning this clonotype: Mismatch with germline at one junction end may stem from a read error. The chain uses TRBV27 and TRBJ1-1; TRBD1 agrees at 12 bases. The CDR3 runs 18 residues. CDR1 and CDR2 from the germline V gene are MNHEY and SMNVEV (reference sequence). The CDR3 coding sequence is TGTGCCAGCAGTCTATCAATACCGGGACAGGGGGCCGGATTAGAAGCTTTCTTT. It specifies CASSLSIPGQGAGLEAFF.

Ten or more counts support this clonotype. This rearrangement joins TRBV12-3 or TRBV12-4 to TRBJ2-2, with 10 bases identical to TRBD2. The CDR3 has 16 amino acids. The V gene end was trimmed by 8 bases and the J gene end by 7 bases; junction bases not matched to a gene: 13. CDR3 bases: TGTGCCAGCGCCCCTGTTACTAGCGGGAATATCGGGGAGCTGTTTTTT. Amino acid sequence: CASAPVTSGNIGELFF.

This clonotype was observed many times. DNA for the CDR3: TGTGCCAGCAGCGGAGATAAAAAGGGAATCTCCTACAATGAGCAGTTCTTC. Translation: CASSGDKKGISYNEQFF. The rearrangement links TRBV9 to TRBJ2-1; D not certain. The CDR3 contains 17 residues. Per the germline V gene, CDR1 is SGDLS and CDR2 is YYNGEE. Trimming took 3 bases from V and 0 from J, leaving 16 bases between them.

This clonotype was counted at least ten times. The chain links TRBV29-1 to TRBJ2-3; perhaps TRBD1 as D (6 bases). Germline CDR1 SQVTM, CDR2 ANQGSEA. Trimming cost V 2 bases and J 6 bases, with 12 bases left between them. The CDR3 is 13 residues long. The CDR3 sequence: CSVERQGLDTQYF. The CDR3 bases are TGCAGCGTTGAAAGGCAGGGGTTGGATACGCAGTATTTT.

This clonotype was counted between two and nine times. This chain links TRBV19 with TRBJ1-5; D is undetermined. This CDR3 has 14 amino acids. V was pared by 3 bases and J by 5 bases, with 11 bases between. Looked up from germline, CDR1 is LNHDA and CDR2 is SQIVND (reference sequence). CDR3 loop: CASSIVAADQPQHF. CDR3 bases: TGTGCCAGTAGTATCGTAGCCGCGGATCAGCCCCAGCATTTT.

This clonotype was detected ten times or more. The rearrangement uses TRBV6-5 and TRBJ1-1; 11 bases are shared with TRBD1. The V gene's germline CDR1 is MNHEY and CDR2 SVGAGI. Trimming removed 6 bases from V and 4 bases from J; junction bases left unmatched: 10. The CDR3 is 16 residues long. This CDR3 is CASRKSGQGALTEAFF. For the CDR3, the DNA is TGTGCCAGCAGGAAATCTGGACAGGGGGCCCTCACTGAAGCTTTCTTT.

This clonotype was detected ten times or more. The gene calls are TRBV20-1 and TRBJ1-6, with a tentative D call TRBD1 (5 bases). V was shortened by 3 bases and J by 7 bases, with 16 bases between the two germline ends. Germline V gene sequence: CDR1 DFQATT, CDR2 SNEGSKA (reference sequence). The CDR3 runs 15 residues. CDR3 in DNA: TGCAGTGCTAGGGGCCAGGGTGCGATCAATTCACCCCTCCACTTT. Protein product: CSARGQGAINSPLHF.

V usage is TRBV11-2 and J usage is TRBJ2-3; 8 bases agree with TRBD2. Trimming at V came to 6 bases and at J to 5 bases, leaving 7 bases not matched to a gene. Germline CDR1 reads SGHAT; CDR2 reads FQNNGV. The CDR3 contains 14 residues. This CDR3 is CASRFGGAGDTQYF. The CDR3 bases are TGTGCCAGCAGATTCGGGGGGGCCGGAGATACGCAGTATTTT.

This clonotype was counted ten times or more. The rearrangement uses TRBV11-2 and TRBJ1-3; a weak D match, TRBD1 (6 bases). Trimming cost V 7 bases and J 3 bases, with 19 bases left between them. This CDR3 has 16 amino acids. CDR1 is SGHAT and CDR2 is FQNNGV in the germline V gene. For the CDR3, the DNA is TGTGCCAGCATCCAGAGCACAGGGTCGAGTGGAAACACCATATATTTT. This gives the protein CASIQSTGSSGNTIYF.

This clonotype occurred many times. The rearrangement links TRBV9 to TRBJ2-7, with 13 positions matching TRBD2. Trimming cost V 4 bases and J 0 bases; bases outside gene matches: 4. Germline lookup yields CDR1 SGDLS and CDR2 YYNGEE. The CDR3 covers 16 residues. CDR3 protein: CASSPGTSGVSYEQYF. The CDR3 DNA reads as TGTGCCAGCAGCCCCGGGACTAGCGGGGTCTCCTACGAGCAGTACTTC.

This clonotype is medium-sized (0.01 to 0.1%) by share. The gene calls are TRBV7-8 and TRBJ2-5; D is unresolved. CDR1 is SGHVS and CDR2 is FQNEAQ in the germline V gene. CDR3 length: 14 residues. With 3 bases removed from V and 5 bases from J, the gap between germline ends came to 13 bases. CDR3 loop: CASSLSEAWETQYF. The DNA of the CDR3 is TGTGCCAGCAGCTTGTCCGAGGCCTGGGAGACCCAGTACTTC.

This clonotype was observed many times. CDR3 residues: CASSQDHHRGNSPLHF. The CDR3 DNA sequence: TGCGCCAGCAGCCAAGATCATCACAGGGGTAATTCACCCCTCCACTTT. This sequence joins TRBV4-3 and TRBJ1-6, with TRBD1 matching over 7 bases. J lost 6 bases, V lost 0 bases, and 5 bases had no gene match. Germline V gives CDR1 LGHNA, CDR2 YSLEER. This CDR3 comprises 16 residues.

This clonotype has a count of ten or more. This chain connects TRBV20-1 to TRBJ2-7, with a possible D match to TRBD2 (6 bases). Germline V gene data show CDR1 as DFQATT and CDR2 as SNEGSKA (reference sequence). Trimming shortened V by 2 bases and J by 4 bases, and 9 bases separated the two germline ends. There are 12 residues in the CDR3. CDR3 sequence reads: CSARLAQYEQYF. The CDR3 bases are TGCAGTGCTAGACTAGCGCAATACGAGCAGTACTTC.

By share, this clonotype counts as medium-sized (0.01 to 0.1%). V usage is TRBV20-1 and J usage is TRBJ2-5; the match to TRBD2 covers 8 bases. Germline values: CDR1 DFQATT, CDR2 SNEGSKA (reference sequence). This CDR3 region has 15 residues. V lost 6 bases and J lost 3; bases outside the gene matches: 12. The CDR3 spells CSAREGQGKKETQYF. CDR3 coding DNA: TGCAGTGCCCGGGAGGGCCAGGGGAAGAAAGAGACCCAGTACTTC.

This clonotype was recorded at least ten times. The rearrangement joins TRBV14 to TRBJ2-2, with D hard to call. CDR1 and CDR2 from the germline V gene are SGHDN and FVKESK. The CDR3 is 13 amino acids. V gave up 3 bases and J gave up 4 bases, with 6 bases separating them. The DNA for the CDR3 is TGTGCCAGCAGCCAGCAGCCCACCGGGGAGCTGTTTTTT. It is translated as CASSQQPTGELFF.